This is a list of T cell receptor beta chains from one sample in a study of blood T cells in healthy people across ages. TCRdb analysed the 5' RACE reads with MiXCR anew, one entry per CDR3 protein. The data hold 800,000 to 950,000 distinct CDR3 sequences, with under 40% observed a single time. The sample taken for sequencing was blood. Receptors originate from a man aged 18 to 29 in good health. Both conserved end residues are part of each CDR3. The order of the fields is V gene, D gene, clone size, J gene, CDR3 DNA, CDR3 protein. The D gene is left open where the match is weak. Expanded clones get a size class; other rows say once, few or many, or leave the size out.

>TRBV5-1|.|few|TRBJ1-1
TGCGCCAGCACTCAATCGGGACCCCAGGTGACTGAAGCTTTCTTT
CASTQSGPQVTEAFF
>TRBV29-1|.|many|TRBJ1-2
TGCAGCGTACAAAGCCAGCGCGGCTACACCTTC
CSVQSQRGYTF
>TRBV7-9|TRBD1|.|TRBJ1-4
TGTGCCAGCAGCTTAAAGACAGGGGCTAGAGAAAAACTGTTTTTT
CASSLKTGAREKLFF
>TRBV2|.|many|TRBJ2-1
TGTGCCAGCAGTGAAAGTCTTTATCAGCAGTTCTTC
CASSESLYQQFF
>TRBV6-2/TRBV6-3|.|few|TRBJ2-1
TGTGCCAGCAGCACGGAGGGGAATGAGCAGTTCTTC
CASSTEGNEQFF
>TRBV12-3/TRBV12-4|.|many|TRBJ1-2
TGTGCCAGCACCCTCTCGGGCGGCTACACCTTC
CASTLSGGYTF
>TRBV27|TRBD1|few|TRBJ1-2
TGTGCCAGCAGTCCATTTGGACAGGCGAAAGGCTACACCTTC
CASSPFGQAKGYTF
>TRBV15|TRBD1|.|TRBJ2-7
TGTGCCACCAGCAGCAGGGGGCACGGCTACAATGAGCAGTACTTC
CATSSRGHGYNEQYF
>TRBV6-2/TRBV6-3|.|.|TRBJ2-3
TGTGCCAGCAGTTACACGACGGGGAATACGCAGTATTTT
CASSYTTGNTQYF
>TRBV27|TRBD2|.|TRBJ2-5
TGTGCCTGCAGTCCCACCATCACTAGCGGGGGGCAAGAGACCCAGTACTTC
CACSPTITSGGQETQYF
>TRBV10-3|.|once|TRBJ1-2
TGTGCCGTCTCGGAGGGGGGGCTCTCTAACTATGGCTACACCTTC
CAVSEGGLSNYGYTF
>TRBV7-2|.|.|TRBJ2-5
TGTGCCAGCAGCTCGGACAAAGGGATAAACAATGAGCAGTACTTC
CASSSDKGINNEQYF
>TRBV15|.|.|TRBJ2-3
TGTGCCACCAGCAGAGATCGCGGCACAGATACGCAGTATTTT
CATSRDRGTDTQYF
>TRBV7-2|TRBD2|many|TRBJ2-3
TGTGCCAGCAGCTTAGGCGGGGGAACCTTCCAAACGCAGTATTTT
CASSLGGGTFQTQYF
>TRBV29-1|TRBD2|.|TRBJ2-5
TGCAGCGCCGTGAGCGGGGGCCCCGAGACCCAGTACTTC
CSAVSGGPETQYF
>TRBV20-1|TRBD1|.|TRBJ2-7
TGCAGTGCCAAGACTCCGGGACAGCCTTACGAGCAGTACTTC
CSAKTPGQPYEQYF
>TRBV5-1|.|.|TRBJ2-3
TGCGCCAGCAGCTACTCCCAGGGTCGGACCACAGATACGCAGTATTTT
CASSYSQGRTTDTQYF
>TRBV5-1|.|.|TRBJ2-3
TGCGCCAGCAGCTGGGGGGCCGGGGGCCCCACAGATACGCAGTATTTT
CASSWGAGGPTDTQYF
>TRBV5-6|.|few|TRBJ1-2
TGTGCCAGCAAAGATTCCAGACTATGCTGCTACACCTTC
CASKDSRLCCYTF
>TRBV9|.|many|TRBJ2-3
TGTGCCAGCAGCTTATACACAGATACGCAGTATTTT
CASSLYTDTQYF
>TRBV12-3/TRBV12-4|.|few|TRBJ2-7
TGTGCCAGCACTAGGACCGACAGCTCCTACGAGCAGTACTTC
CASTRTDSSYEQYF
>TRBV7-3|TRBD1|.|TRBJ2-5
TGTGCCAGCAGCTTGGACAGGGGCGTAGAGACCCAGTACTTC
CASSLDRGVETQYF
>TRBV20-1|TRBD2|many|TRBJ2-3
TGCAGTGCTAGTAAACTAGCGGGGCGGGATACGCAGTATTTT
CSASKLAGRDTQYF
>TRBV30|TRBD1|many|TRBJ2-7
TGTGCCTGGTCCGGGACAGGGGAAAATTACGAGCAGTACTTC
CAWSGTGENYEQYF
>TRBV10-3|TRBD2|many|TRBJ2-1
TGTGCCATCAGTGACCCGACTAGCGGGGGGCCTTACAATGAGCAGTTCTTC
CAISDPTSGGPYNEQFF
>TRBV12-3/TRBV12-4|.|few|TRBJ2-7
TGTGACAGCAGTCTGGGACACGAGCAGTACTTC
CDSSLGHEQYF
>TRBV7-2|.|.|TRBJ2-2
TGTGCCGGCAGCCCGAGGCGGGACACCGGGGAGCTGTTTTTT
CAGSPRRDTGELFF
>TRBV5-1|TRBD1|.|TRBJ1-2
TGCGCCAGCAGCCACTCAGGGGGTATTAACTATGGCTACACCTTC
CASSHSGGINYGYTF
>TRBV10-3|TRBD1|.|TRBJ2-7
TGTGCCATCAGTGAGTCGACGGGACAGGGGTTTTACGAGCAGTACTTC
CAISESTGQGFYEQYF
>TRBV7-2|.|many|TRBJ2-5
TGTGCCACCGGGACTGTAGAGGGAGAGACCCAGTACTTC
CATGTVEGETQYF
>TRBV12-3/TRBV12-4|.|many|TRBJ2-6
TGTGCCAGCAGTTTATACTACAGGGCCAGGAGCTCTGGGGCCAACGTCCTGACTTTC
CASSLYYRARSSGANVLTF
>TRBV4-3|.|many|TRBJ2-1
TGCGCCAGCAGCCAAGATGGTGCGAGCTCCTACAATGAGCAGTTCTTC
CASSQDGASSYNEQFF
>TRBV7-2|TRBD1|.|TRBJ1-2
TGTGCCAGCAGCCAGAGGACAGGGGGCTTCTTGGACTATGGCTACACCTTC
CASSQRTGGFLDYGYTF
>TRBV13|TRBD2|few|TRBJ2-3
TGTGCCAGCAGCGCGAGCGGGGGCCCTAGCACAGATACGCAGTATTTT
CASSASGGPSTDTQYF
>TRBV6-5|TRBD2|few|TRBJ2-1
TGTGCCAGCAGCCGTAGCGGGGGGACACACTACAATGAGCAGTTCTTC
CASSRSGGTHYNEQFF
>TRBV7-2|.|many|TRBJ1-5
TGTGCCAGCAGCTTAGAACGGGGCCTAAATCAGCCCCAGCATTTT
CASSLERGLNQPQHF
>TRBV4-1|TRBD1|few|TRBJ1-1
TGCGCCAGCAGCCAGCCCCGGGACAGGGAAGGCACTGAAGCTTTCTTT
CASSQPRDREGTEAFF
>TRBV7-9|.|many|TRBJ1-2
TGTGCCAGCGGTGCCTCAGCCTTGGGCTACACCTTC
CASGASALGYTF
>TRBV6-6|TRBD1|.|TRBJ1-4
TGTGCCAGCAGCAGCGACAGGGGGCGGAAAAAACTGTTTTTT
CASSSDRGRKKLFF
>TRBV27|TRBD1|few|TRBJ1-1
TGTGCCAGCTCCGACAGGGAGGACACTGAAGCTTTCTTT
CASSDREDTEAFF